This entry is about one T cell receptor (beta chain). Its cognate antigen is unknown. The repertoire was sequenced with immunoSEQ multiplex PCR; TCRdb's copy has only in-frame clones and lacks some. The sample totals 9,000 to 10,000 clones. This CDR3 has 17 amino acids. No DNA is listed. The germline CDR1 and CDR2 sequences are WSHSY and SAAADI. These data originate in a study of synovial regulatory T cells in juvenile arthritis. Study-level background: One patient received methotrexate plus infliximab; one lacked treatment information. The study's findings and limits: Largely private between patients, iaTreg TCR repertoires showed partial overlap with synovial Teff and blood CPL repertoires. TCR diversity was lower in inflammation-associated blood Treg cells than in other blood Treg cells.

This sequence was found in a donor younger than 35 with juvenile idiopathic arthritis. This chain uses TRBV10-2 with TRBJ2-1; TCRdb returns TRBD2, unconfirmable since there is no DNA. The specimen was Treg cells from blood. Sample subset: remaining (HLA-DR-negative) circulating blood Treg cells. CDR3: CASSRRWRGEGGDEQFF.